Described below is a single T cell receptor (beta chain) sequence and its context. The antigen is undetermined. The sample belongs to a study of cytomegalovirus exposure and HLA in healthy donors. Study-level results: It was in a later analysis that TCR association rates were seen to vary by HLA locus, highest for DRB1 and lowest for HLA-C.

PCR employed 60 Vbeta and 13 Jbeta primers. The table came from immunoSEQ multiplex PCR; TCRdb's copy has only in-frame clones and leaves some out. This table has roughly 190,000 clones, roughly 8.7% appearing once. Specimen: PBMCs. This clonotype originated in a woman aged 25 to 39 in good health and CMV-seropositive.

CDR3 sequence (DNA): TGTGCCAGCAGCTTCAGTGGGGGAGGAGAGACCCAGTACTTC. This sequence encodes CASSFSGGGETQYF. V and J are TRBV5-4 and TRBJ2-5; tentative D call: TRBD2 (6 bases). This CDR3 region has 14 residues. Germline assignment: CDR1 SGHNT and CDR2 YYREEE (reference sequence). V lost 2 bases and J lost 4, with 12 bases in between.